This entry describes one TCR beta chain. The antigen remains undetermined. This specimen comes from a study of cytomegalovirus exposure and HLA in healthy donors. General study findings and limits: There was a cluster of highly shared sequence variants that was likely a sequencing artifact. Trimming of TCR beta V- and J-genes showed a link, identified in a later analysis, to a missense DCLRE1C variant.

The CDR3 has 17 amino acids. Losses at the gene ends were 1 base for V and 4 bases for J; bases not matched to a gene: 6. Germline CDR1 is SNHLY and CDR2 is FYNNEI. The PCR had 60 Vbeta and 13 Jbeta primers. The repertoire was sequenced with immunoSEQ multiplex PCR; TCRdb's copy has only in-frame clones and lacks some. The sample yields about 130,000 clones, over 70% seen once. Sequenced input: PBMCs. The chain couples TRBV2 to TRBJ1-3; the match to TRBD1 covers 11 bases. The clonotype was recovered from a woman between 35 and 50 years old in good health and CMV-seronegative. The CDR3 is CASSEGTGGAGGNTIYF. The CDR3, as DNA: TGTGCCAGCAGTGAAGGGACAGGGGGCGCGGGGGGAAACACCATATATTTT.